This record concerns one T cell receptor beta chain sequence. This entry is derived from a study of shared clonotypes between healthy human individuals. The CDR3 extends over 16 amino acids. Germline V gives CDR1 LGHNT, CDR2 FRNRAP. After removal of 6 bases from V and 2 bases from J, the junction contained 5 bases not matched to a gene. Original processing methods: ImmunoSEQ yielded junction-only sequences lacking quality scores, so filtering differed. The assay was immunoSEQ multiplex PCR, and TCRdb's table has in-frame clones only and misses some. V and J calls and clone size are those listed in that table; D and trimming were worked out from the DNA. Seen here are some 2.4 million clones, roughly 93% observed once, and the top ten hold about 0.39%.

This receptor was obtained from a man aged 18 to 29 in good health. Some clones in this sample may be carry-over from other donors' samples. The rearrangement uses TRBV12-5 and TRBJ2-3, with TRBD2 matching over 13 bases. Sequencing input: naive CD4+ T cells from PBMCs. Specified subset: CD45RA+ positively selected. CDR3 amino acids: CASGRGTSGATDTQYF. The CDR3 nucleotides are TGTGCTAGTGGGCGAGGGACTAGCGGGGCCACAGATACGCAGTATTTT.